The 28 T cell receptor beta chains given below trace back to one sample, sequenced in a study of T cells in Graves' hyperthyroidism and ophthalmopathy. The source material, RNA transcripts, was used to amplify TCR beta CDR3 regions. HTBI primers were employed in a first-round RT-PCR of the TCR CDR3. TCRdb recomputed calls from the multiplex PCR reads with MiXCR, one row per CDR3 protein. The data contain under 550,000 distinct CDR3 sequences, roughly 13% of them seen just once; the ten biggest clones take up about 4.9%. The sample taken for sequencing was blood. These receptors were collected from a woman between 18 and 29 years old with Graves' hyperthyroidism.

This clonotype was picked up many times. The chain recombines TRBV6-5 with TRBJ2-7; possible D gene TRBD2, 7 bases. Germline-derived CDR1 and CDR2 are MNHEY and SVGAGI. Trimming cost V 0 bases and J 4 bases, with 13 bases left between them. The CDR3 contains 15 residues. The CDR3 is CASSYSAGDRYEQYF. As DNA, the CDR3 is TGTGCCAGCAGTTACTCGGCGGGAGACAGGTACGAGCAGTACTTC.

This clonotype was seen at least ten times. This chain joins TRBV4-3 and TRBJ2-1; 8 bases are shared with TRBD2. The CDR3 is 16 amino acids. V gave up 1 base and J gave up 6 bases; unmatched junction bases: 8. Looked up from germline, CDR1 is LGHNA and CDR2 is YSLEER. This chain's CDR3 is CASSQVPGLEGNEQFF. CDR3 nucleotides: TGCGCCAGCAGCCAAGTCCCGGGACTAGAAGGCAATGAGCAGTTCTTC.

CDR3 nucleotides: TGTGCCTGGAGCTTAGATGCCGGGGAGCTGTTTTTT. Protein sequence: CAWSLDAGELFF. The J gene is TRBJ2-2, the V gene TRBV30, with D unclear. Germline CDR1 GTSNPN, CDR2 SVGIG (reference sequence). Trimming cost V 3 bases and J 6 bases, with 8 bases left between them. The CDR3 spans 12 residues.

As concerns this clonotype: This may be a read error, as it is one base from a much larger clone. The chain combines TRBV7-6 with TRBJ2-1; 7 positions agree with TRBD1. In germline, CDR1 is SGHVS, CDR2 FNYEAQ. This CDR3 region has 15 residues. The chain's CDR3 is CASTHTGATYDEQFF. Written as DNA, the CDR3 is TGTGCCAGCACCCACACAGGGGCCACCTACGATGAGCAGTTCTTC.

This clonotype was detected a few times. A much larger clonotype is one base distant, so this may be a read error. As the CDR3 is not closed by the conserved phenylalanine or tryptophan, this likely results from a read error. The chain employs TRBV6-1 and TRBJ1-1; TRBD1 might be the D (5 bases). CDR1 is MNHNS, CDR2 SASEGT, per germline. Trimming pared 4 bases from V and 3 bases from J, leaving 15 bases between. This CDR3 is 15 amino acids long. The CDR3 here is CASSVGGAAYTEAFL. CDR3 in DNA: TGTGCCAGCAGTGTAGGAGGGGCCGCTTACACTGAAGCTTTCCTT.

Many counts were recorded for this clonotype. The chain links TRBV2 to TRBJ2-5, with 10 bases matching TRBD1. Germline V gene sequence: CDR1 SNHLY, CDR2 FYNNEI. V shed 8 bases and J 5 bases; nucleotides not matched to a gene: 11. CDR3 length: 15 amino acids. The CDR3: CASPYSGQGVETQYF. DNA of the CDR3: TGTGCCAGCCCTTACAGCGGACAGGGGGTGGAGACCCAGTACTTC.

This clonotype was observed at least ten times. CDR3 sequence (DNA): TGTGCCAGCACCGTGGACAGCCAAGAGACCCAGTACTTC. It encodes CASTVDSQETQYF. The V call is TRBV28, the J call TRBJ2-5; tentatively, D is TRBD1 (6 bases). There are 13 residues in the CDR3. V was clipped by 7 bases and J by 1 base, with 10 bases between them. Germline values: CDR1 MDHEN, CDR2 SYDVKM.

The table lists this clonotype with many counts. The chain is built from TRBV7-9 and TRBJ2-7; 7 positions match TRBD1. This CDR3 contains 15 residues. Trimming took 4 bases from V and 5 from J; bases not matched to a gene: 11. The germline gives CDR1 SEHNR, CDR2 FQNEAQ (reference sequence). CDR3 sequence reads: CASSSGQSIRDEQYF. CDR3 sequence (DNA): TGTGCCAGCAGCTCGGGACAGTCAATCCGGGACGAGCAGTACTTC.

This clonotype was recorded many times. This chain links TRBV12-5 with TRBJ2-1; 7 positions match TRBD1. Losses at the gene ends were 1 base for V and 4 bases for J; bases not matched to a gene: 4. The germline CDR1 and CDR2 sequences are LGHNT and FRNRAP. This CDR3 contains 15 residues. The CDR3 loop reads CASGLGQGNYNEQFF. The CDR3 nucleotides are TGTGCTAGTGGTTTGGGACAGGGTAATTACAATGAGCAGTTCTTC. Full variable domain (outside the CDR3, taken from reference TRBV12-5 and TRBJ2-1): DARVTQTPRHKVTEMGQEVTMRCQPILGHNTVFWYRQTMMQGLELLAYFRNRAPLDDSGMPKDRFSAEMPDATLATLKIQPSEPRDSAVYFCASGLGQGNYNEQFFGPGTRLTVL.

This clonotype was seen only a few times. This sequence joins TRBV6-5 and TRBJ2-1; D is ambiguous. Germline lookup yields CDR1 MNHEY and CDR2 SVGAGI. The V gene lost 6 bases and the J gene lost 4 bases, with 10 bases spanning the gap. The CDR3 has 13 residues. CDR3 region: CASSYQKYNEQFF. The CDR3 DNA follows: TGTGCCAGCAGCTACCAGAAATACAATGAGCAGTTCTTC.

This clonotype was found many times. The gene calls are TRBV5-1 and TRBJ1-6; D gene unclear. The germline V and J ends were trimmed by 1 base and 7 bases, with 15 bases remaining between them. There are 16 residues in the CDR3. Germline values: CDR1 SGHRS, CDR2 YFSETQ. This chain's CDR3 is CASSLFLGDKNSPLHF. CDR3 in DNA: TGCGCCAGCAGCTTGTTTTTAGGAGACAAGAATTCACCCCTCCACTTT.

This clonotype was observed many times. V usage is TRBV30 and J usage is TRBJ1-4; D remains unclear. The germline V gene encodes CDR1 GTSNPN and CDR2 SVGIG (reference sequence). Deletions cut 2 bases from V and 5 bases from J, with 15 bases between. This CDR3 comprises 15 residues. CDR3 nucleotide sequence: TGTGCCTGGAGTACTGGTCAGACCCGAAATGAAAAACTGTTTTTT. Protein: CAWSTGQTRNEKLFF.

The gene calls are TRBV19 and TRBJ2-1; possibly TRBD2 for D (6 bases). Trimming took 2 bases from V and 2 from J, leaving 16 bases between them. The CDR3 has 17 amino acids. Germline CDR1 and CDR2: LNHDA and SQIVND (reference sequence). The CDR3 region is CASSIPPWRDAYNEQFF. The DNA of the CDR3 is TGTGCCAGTAGTATACCCCCCTGGCGGGATGCCTACAATGAGCAGTTCTTC.

This clonotype has a count of ten or more. CDR3 amino acids: CSALNLALREDTQYF. For the CDR3, the DNA is TGCAGTGCCCTGAACCTGGCCCTCAGGGAAGATACGCAGTATTTT. The chain combines TRBV20-1 with TRBJ2-3; maybe TRBD1 (5 bases). Trimming pared 6 bases from V and 5 bases from J, leaving 21 bases between. This CDR3 comprises 15 residues. Looked up from germline, CDR1 is DFQATT and CDR2 is SNEGSKA (reference sequence).

This clonotype has ten or more counts. The rearrangement uses TRBV7-9 and TRBJ2-7; no definite D call. The CDR3 sequence is 13 residues long. The V end lost 5 bases, the J end lost 4 bases, and 12 bases lay between the germline ends. The V gene's germline CDR1 is SEHNR and CDR2 FQNEAQ (reference sequence). The CDR3 is CASSQESPYEQYF. The CDR3 coding sequence is TGTGCCAGCAGCCAGGAGTCGCCGTACGAGCAGTACTTC.

This clonotype was detected a few times. CDR3 region: CAISDGAADTQYF. CDR3 DNA sequence: TGTGCCATCAGTGACGGCGCGGCAGATACGCAGTATTTT. The chain is built from TRBV10-3 and TRBJ2-3; D gene ambiguous. The germline CDR1 and CDR2 sequences are ENHRY and SYGVKD. V lost 3 bases to trimming and J lost 4 bases, with 8 bases between them. The CDR3 covers 13 residues.

The chain carries TRBV5-6 and TRBJ1-1, with D uncertain. Between the trimmed V and J ends, which lost 3 bases and 1 base, there was a span of 10 bases. CDR3 length: 14 amino acids. Looked up from germline, CDR1 is SGHDT and CDR2 is YYEEEE. Written as DNA, the CDR3 is TGTGCCAGCAGCTGGGCCCTGGCGAACACTGAAGCTTTCTTT. Translation gives CASSWALANTEAFF.

The table lists this clonotype with many counts. This rearrangement joins TRBV29-1 to TRBJ2-7; TRBD1 or TRBD2 may be the D gene (6 bases each). The length of the CDR3 is 13 residues. Per the germline V gene, CDR1 is SQVTM and CDR2 is ANQGSEA. The V end was cut by 1 base, the J end by 3 bases, with 10 bases between. The chain's CDR3 is CSVEGGAGYEQYF. The CDR3, as DNA: TGCAGCGTTGAAGGGGGGGCGGGCTACGAGCAGTACTTC.

This clonotype turned up a few times. V and J are TRBV12-3 or TRBV12-4 and TRBJ2-2, with a possible D match to TRBD1 (5 bases). CDR3 size: 16 residues. The V end was cut by 5 bases, the J end by 4 bases, with 17 bases between. Here the CDR3 reads CASSLDRQIGTGELFF. The CDR3 DNA sequence: TGTGCCAGCAGTCTGGACCGACAGATCGGCACCGGGGAGCTGTTTTTT.

Remarks on this clonotype: A junction end diverges from the germline sequence, so it may reflect a read error. The V call is TRBV5-1, the J call TRBJ2-7; 8 bases map to TRBD1. The CDR3 consists of 15 residues. Looked up from germline, CDR1 is SGHRS and CDR2 is YFSETQ. DNA of the CDR3: TGCGCCAGCAGCCTCCAGGGGGCGTCCTCCTACGAGCAGTGCTTC. As protein: CASSLQGASSYEQCF. The complete variable domain, with remaining parts taken from reference TRBV5-1 and TRBJ2-7, reads KAGVTQTPRYLIKTRGQQVTLSCSPISGHRSVSWYQQTPGQGLQFLFEYFSETQRNKGNFPGRFSGRQFSNSRSEMNVSTLELGDSALYLCASSLQGASSYEQCFGPGTRLTVT.

The chain uses TRBV4-2 and TRBJ2-5, with 9 positions matching TRBD2. The V gene end was trimmed by 0 bases and the J gene end by 5 bases; junction bases not matched to a gene: 7. From germline, CDR1 is LGHNA and CDR2 YNFKEQ. The CDR3 sequence is 16 residues long. The CDR3 DNA reads TGTGCCAGCAGCCAAGACGGGACTAGCCCTCGGGAGACCCAGTACTTC. It translates to CASSQDGTSPRETQYF.

This clonotype was picked up a small number of times. The V gene is TRBV5-6, the J gene TRBJ2-1; D gene ambiguous. Between the trimmed V and J ends, which lost 0 bases and 5 bases, there was a span of 6 bases. Germline assignment: CDR1 SGHDT and CDR2 YYEEEE. This CDR3 comprises 13 residues. The DNA of the CDR3 is TGTGCCAGCAGCTTGGCGGCCGACAATGAGCAGTTCTTC. This codes for CASSLAADNEQFF.

This clonotype was counted many times. V gene TRBV18 combines with J gene TRBJ1-1; no reliable D call. The ends were cut back, 0 bases at V and 4 bases at J, with 18 bases in the middle. The CDR3 totals 17 residues. CDR1 is KGHSH, CDR2 LQKENI, per germline. The CDR3 DNA reads as TGTGCCAGCTCACCACCGTTAGCATCCGGGGAGGGCACTGAAGCTTTCTTT. Amino acid sequence: CASSPPLASGEGTEAFF.

The chain has TRBV29-1 and TRBJ1-3, with 8 bases matching TRBD1. Germline V lookup: CDR1 SQVTM, CDR2 ANQGSEA. This CDR3 spans 14 amino acids. The V and J ends lost 7 bases and 2 bases, in that order; junction bases with no gene match: 7. CDR3 amino acids: CSAETGATGNTIYF. The CDR3 region has the DNA TGCAGCGCTGAGACAGGGGCCACTGGAAACACCATATATTTT.

This clonotype was observed many times. The chain is built from TRBV20-1 and TRBJ2-1; 15 bases fit TRBD2. The CDR3 totals 18 residues. CDR1 is DFQATT, CDR2 SNEGSKA, per germline (reference sequence). V shed 3 bases and J 7 bases; nucleotides not matched to a gene: 13. CDR3 loop: CSARAYRTSGRAGNEQFF. The CDR3 bases are TGCAGTGCTAGGGCGTACCGGACTAGCGGGAGGGCGGGGAATGAGCAGTTCTTC.

This clonotype was observed a handful of times. The gene calls are TRBV30 and TRBJ1-2, with D perhaps matching TRBD1 (6 bases). Germline loops: CDR1 GTSNPN, CDR2 SVGIG (reference sequence). Trimming shortened V by 4 bases and J by 8 bases, and 14 bases separated the two germline ends. This CDR3 is built from 12 residues. CDR3 protein: CAWKRYREGYTF. The CDR3, as DNA: TGTGCCTGGAAGAGGTACAGGGAAGGCTACACCTTC.

This clonotype was recorded a few times. V is TRBV20-1 and J is TRBJ2-7; the D is unclear. V was shortened by 7 bases and J by 1 base, with 8 bases between the two germline ends. Germline V gene data show CDR1 as DFQATT and CDR2 as SNEGSKA (reference sequence). The CDR3 is 11 residues long. The CDR3 spells CSVVWSYEQYF. CDR3 sequence (DNA): TGCAGTGTGGTGTGGTCCTACGAGCAGTACTTC.

V usage is TRBV15 and J usage is TRBJ2-5; weak D call: TRBD2 (6 bases). Germline lookup yields CDR1 LNHNV and CDR2 YYDKDF (reference sequence). Between the trimmed V and J ends, which lost 5 bases and 0 bases, there was a span of 7 bases. The CDR3 loop spans 13 amino acids. CDR3 bases: TGTGCCACCAGCTCTAGCGACCAAGAGACCCAGTACTTC. It codes for CATSSSDQETQYF.